This T cell receptor beta chain was sequenced for a study of cytomegalovirus exposure and HLA in healthy donors. Across the study: The 120 or so validation repertoires used the same platform as the 550 to 750 first-cohort repertoires, a later analysis reported.

The CDR3 length is 13 residues. Germline loops: CDR1 SNHLY, CDR2 FYNNEI. J was trimmed by 2 bases and V by 4 bases; bases with no gene match: 2. This clone was observed a single time. Antigen specificity is unknown. Whole-study findings and limits: In vitro confirmation showed three CMV-associated chains to be CMV antigen specific. Some TCR beta chains (164 of them) were listed as cytomegalovirus-associated.

Profiling relied on immunoSEQ multiplex PCR, and the TCRdb table lists in-frame clones only, not all of them. The table shows fewer than 70,000 clones, with 96% occurring only once. Sequencing input: PBMCs. The chain has TRBV2 and TRBJ2-7; TRBD1 agrees at 7 bases. This clonotype was obtained from a man younger than 35 in good health and CMV-seronegative. CDR3 nucleotide sequence: TGTGCCAGCAGTGGCGACAGGGCCTACGAGCAGTACTTC. Its protein is CASSGDRAYEQYF.